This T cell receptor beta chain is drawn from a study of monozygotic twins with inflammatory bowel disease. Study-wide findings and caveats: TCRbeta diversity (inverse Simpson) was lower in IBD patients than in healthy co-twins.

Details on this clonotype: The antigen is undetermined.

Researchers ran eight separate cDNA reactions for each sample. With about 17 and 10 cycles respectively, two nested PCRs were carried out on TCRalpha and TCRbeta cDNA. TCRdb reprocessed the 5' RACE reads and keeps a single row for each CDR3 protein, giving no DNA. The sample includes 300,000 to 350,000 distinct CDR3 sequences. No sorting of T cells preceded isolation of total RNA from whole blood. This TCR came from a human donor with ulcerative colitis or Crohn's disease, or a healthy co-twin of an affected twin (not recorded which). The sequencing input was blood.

The CDR3: CASSIGLPYEQYF. The V call is TRBV13, the J call TRBJ2-7; TCRdb's D call, TRBD2, is unchecked because there is no DNA. This CDR3 has 13 amino acids. The V gene's germline CDR1 is PRHDT and CDR2 FYEKMQ (reference sequence).